The 20 T cell receptor beta chains in this list originate from one sample, sequenced in a study of cytomegalovirus exposure and HLA in healthy donors. Measured with immunoSEQ multiplex PCR; TCRdb has only the in-frame clones, and not every one. The data show some 140,000 clones, about 82% seen once. Sequenced material: PBMCs. The receptors shown here come from a human donor in good health.

The chain recombines TRBV6-5 with TRBJ1-2; D is undetermined. Looked up from germline, CDR1 is MNHEY and CDR2 is SVGAGI. Trimming removed 6 bases from V and 0 bases from J, with 8 bases in between. CDR3 size: 13 residues. CDR3 DNA sequence: TGTGCCAGCAGGAGAGGAGCTAACTATGGCTACACCTTC. Protein sequence: CASRRGANYGYTF.

The rearrangement links TRBV6-5 to TRBJ2-3, with a tentative D call TRBD1 (6 bases). The CDR3 is 14 residues long. CDR1 and CDR2 (germline): MNHEY, SVGAGI. CDR3: CATGRRQGTDTQYF. The CDR3 nucleotides read TGTGCTACCGGCCGGAGACAGGGCACAGATACGCAGTATTTT.

The chain joins TRBV11-2 to TRBJ2-1, with 7 nucleotides matching TRBD2. CDR1 SGHAT and CDR2 FQNNGV come from the germline V gene. The CDR3 sequence is 15 residues long. The junction had 4 bases not matched to a gene; V was cut back by 5 bases and J by 0 bases. This CDR3 is CASSTGRASYNEQFF. The CDR3 nucleotides are TGTGCCAGCAGCACGGGGAGGGCCTCCTACAATGAGCAGTTCTTC.

This clone has at least ten counts. This chain joins TRBV6-1 and TRBJ1-2; D may be TRBD1 (5 bases). V lost 6 bases, J lost 4 bases, and 12 bases lay in between. The CDR3 consists of 13 residues. Germline CDR1 MNHNS, CDR2 SASEGT. CDR3 DNA: TGTGCCAGCAGCCCAGGAGGGGCCTATGGCTACACCTTC. Protein sequence: CASSPGGAYGYTF.

The chain recombines TRBV10-3 with TRBJ1-2; weak D call: TRBD1 (5 bases). V gave up 6 bases and J gave up 2 bases, with 19 bases separating them. This CDR3 comprises 16 residues. The germline gives CDR1 ENHRY, CDR2 SYGVKD. DNA of the CDR3: TGTGCCATCAGCAGTCCCCCGGGGGTCGAGAACTATGGCTACACCTTC. As protein: CAISSPPGVENYGYTF.

This clone appeared a single time. The chain has TRBV6-1 and TRBJ1-1; TRBD1 is a possible D gene (5 bases). Germline V gene lookup returns CDR1 MNHNS and CDR2 SASEGT. V was pared by 4 bases and J by 10 bases, with 13 bases between. The CDR3 is made up of 12 amino acids. The CDR3 sequence is CASSGEYRIAFF. CDR3 bases: TGTGCCAGCAGTGGAGAGTACAGGATAGCTTTCTTT.

The V gene is TRBV5-6, the J gene TRBJ2-1, with 13 bases that match TRBD2. The CDR3 is 16 residues long. The germline CDR1 and CDR2 sequences are SGHDT and YYEEEE. The V segment lost 0 bases and the J segment 4 bases; nucleotides outside the gene matches: 1. CDR3 in amino acids: CASSLGTSGGYNEQFF. CDR3 in DNA: TGTGCCAGCAGCTTGGGGACTAGCGGGGGTTACAATGAGCAGTTCTTC.

The rearrangement links TRBV15 to TRBJ2-1; D gene uncertain. CDR3 length: 16 amino acids. V lost 0 bases, J lost 7 bases, and 16 bases lay in between. In germline, CDR1 is LNHNV, CDR2 YYDKDF (reference sequence). The CDR3 DNA reads TGTGCCACCAGCAGAGATCGGCGACTCTCTGCGAATGAGCAGTTCTTC. Residues: CATSRDRRLSANEQFF.

V gene TRBV5-1 combines with J gene TRBJ2-4, with D possibly matching TRBD2 (6 bases). V lost 0 bases, J lost 7 bases, and 8 bases lay in between. The germline CDR1 and CDR2 sequences are SGHRS and YFSETQ. This CDR3 is built from 13 residues. The CDR3 reads CASSLAGGNIQYF. The CDR3 region has the DNA TGCGCCAGCAGCTTGGCCGGAGGGAACATTCAGTACTTC.

The chain joins TRBV5-6 to TRBJ1-5; possible D gene TRBD1, 5 bases. Germline V gene lookup returns CDR1 SGHDT and CDR2 YYEEEE. Trimming cost V 5 bases and J 1 base, with 16 bases left between them. The CDR3 is 16 residues long. As DNA, the CDR3 is TGTGCCAGCAGTTCCCATAGGGGCAGGAGCAATCAGCCCCAGCATTTT. It encodes CASSSHRGRSNQPQHF.

The V call is TRBV7-2, the J call TRBJ1-5, with D possibly being TRBD1 (5 bases). Looked up from germline, CDR1 is SGHTA and CDR2 is FQGNSA. V was cut by 2 bases and J by 3 bases, with 8 bases left in between. This CDR3 has 14 amino acids. CDR3 amino acids: CASSLKGYNQPQHF. In DNA form, the CDR3 reads TGTGCCAGCAGCTTAAAGGGGTACAATCAGCCCCAGCATTTT.

V is TRBV11-3 and J is TRBJ2-1, with TRBD1 matching over 8 bases. V lost 1 base, J lost 4 bases, and 3 bases stayed unmatched. Germline CDR1 and CDR2: SGHNT and YENEEA. The CDR3 loop spans 15 amino acids. In DNA form, the CDR3 reads TGTGCCAGCAGCTTAGTCGGGACAGGATACAATGAGCAGTTCTTC. It encodes CASSLVGTGYNEQFF. Supplemented by reference TRBV11-3 and TRBJ2-1, the full variable domain reads EAGVVQSPRYKIIEKKQPVAFWCNPISGHNTLYWYLQNLGQGPELLIRYENEEAVDDSQLPKDRFSAERLKGVDSTLKIQPAELGDSAVYLCASSLVGTGYNEQFFGPGTRLTVL.

The chain combines TRBV16 with TRBJ2-7; 11 bases line up with TRBD2. With 3 bases clipped from V and 0 bases from J, the junction kept 7 bases outside the gene matches. The CDR3 is 17 amino acids. Germline loops: CDR1 KGHSY, CDR2 FQNENV. Written as DNA, the CDR3 is TGTGCCAGCAGCCATCCCGGGACTAGCGGTTACTCCTACGAGCAGTACTTC. Its translation: CASSHPGTSGYSYEQYF.

The chain combines TRBV4-1 with TRBJ2-7; TRBD2 aligns across 13 bases. Germline-derived CDR1 and CDR2 are MGHRA and YSYEKL. J gave up 5 bases and V 6 bases, and 7 bases lay outside the gene matches. CDR3 size: 15 residues. The CDR3 protein is CASSGLAGEVHEQYF. The CDR3 bases are TGCGCCAGCAGTGGACTAGCGGGAGAGGTGCACGAGCAGTACTTC.

V and J are TRBV29-1 and TRBJ2-1, with 10 bases identical to TRBD2. V shed 6 bases, J shed 7 bases, and the junction held 6 bases outside the gene matches. Per the germline V gene, CDR1 is SQVTM and CDR2 is ANQGSEA. The CDR3 has 13 amino acids. As DNA, the CDR3 is TGCAGCGTGTTTCTAGCGGGGGAGAATGAGCAGTTCTTC. Encoded protein: CSVFLAGENEQFF.

This chain links TRBV19 with TRBJ2-7; 10 bases align to TRBD2. Germline CDR1 and CDR2: LNHDA and SQIVND (reference sequence). The CDR3 is 16 residues long. V shed 1 base and J 3 bases; nucleotides not matched to a gene: 6. CDR3 sequence (DNA): TGTGCCAGTAGTATAGTTTTCGGACTAGCGGACTACGAGCAGTACTTC. Protein sequence: CASSIVFGLADYEQYF.

This clone was found a few times. The V call is TRBV7-2, the J call TRBJ2-7; 10 nucleotides align to TRBD2. Trimming at V came to 5 bases and at J to 0 bases, leaving 4 bases not matched to a gene. Germline V lookup: CDR1 SGHTA, CDR2 FQGNSA. The CDR3 contains 15 residues. The CDR3 loop reads CASSGGLALSYEQYF. The DNA for the CDR3 is TGTGCCAGCAGCGGGGGACTAGCGCTCTCCTACGAGCAGTACTTC. The variable domain in full, completed from reference TRBV7-2 and TRBJ2-7, reads GAGVSQSPSNKVTEKGKDVELRCDPISGHTALYWYRQSLGQGLEFLIYFQGNSAPDKSGLPSDRFSAERTGGSVSTLTIQRTQQEDSAVYLCASSGGLALSYEQYFGPGTRLTVT.

The chain carries TRBV6-5 and TRBJ2-1; 11 bases line up with TRBD2. From germline, CDR1 is MNHEY and CDR2 SVGAGI. This CDR3 has 16 amino acids. With V trimmed by 4 bases and J by 4 bases, 6 bases remained unmatched. The CDR3 sequence: CASSSLTSGGYNEQFF. DNA of the CDR3: TGTGCCAGCAGTTCCCTCACTAGCGGGGGTTACAATGAGCAGTTCTTC.

CDR3 residues: CASSQGGGKMETQYF. The CDR3 region has the DNA TGCGCCAGCAGCCAAGGGGGGGGTAAAATGGAGACCCAGTACTTC. This chain uses TRBV4-1 with TRBJ2-5; 7 bases align to TRBD2. The CDR3 spans 15 residues. Losses at the gene ends were 1 base for V and 5 bases for J; bases not matched to a gene: 7. CDR1 is MGHRA, CDR2 YSYEKL, per germline.

The chain's CDR3 is CASRSLGGRNTEAFF. The CDR3 coding sequence is TGTGCCAGCAGGTCGCTGGGGGGGAGAAACACTGAAGCTTTCTTT. The chain employs TRBV7-9 and TRBJ1-1; maybe TRBD1 (5 bases). This CDR3 contains 15 residues. Between the trimmed V and J ends, which lost 6 bases and 2 bases, there was a span of 16 bases. CDR1 and CDR2 (germline): SEHNR, FQNEAQ (reference sequence).